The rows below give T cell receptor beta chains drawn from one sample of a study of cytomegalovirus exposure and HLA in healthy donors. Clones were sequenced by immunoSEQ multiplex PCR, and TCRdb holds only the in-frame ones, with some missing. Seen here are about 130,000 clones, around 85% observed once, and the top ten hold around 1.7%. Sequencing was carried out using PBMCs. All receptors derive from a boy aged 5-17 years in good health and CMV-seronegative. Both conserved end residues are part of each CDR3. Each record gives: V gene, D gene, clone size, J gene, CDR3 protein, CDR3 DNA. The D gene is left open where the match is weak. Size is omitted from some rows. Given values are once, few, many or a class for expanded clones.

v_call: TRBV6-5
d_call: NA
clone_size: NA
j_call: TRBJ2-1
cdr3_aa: CASSYGGLGYEQFF
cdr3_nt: TGTGCCAGCAGTTACGGGGGCCTAGGGTATGAGCAGTTCTTC

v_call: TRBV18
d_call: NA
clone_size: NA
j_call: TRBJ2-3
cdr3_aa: CASSQWTYYTDTQYF
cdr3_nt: TGTGCCAGCTCACAATGGACATATTACACAGATACGCAGTATTTT

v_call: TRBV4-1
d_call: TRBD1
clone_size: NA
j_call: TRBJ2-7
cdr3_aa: CASSQDGGTGDYEQYF
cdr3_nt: TGCGCCAGCAGCCAAGATGGGGGGACAGGGGACTACGAGCAGTACTTC

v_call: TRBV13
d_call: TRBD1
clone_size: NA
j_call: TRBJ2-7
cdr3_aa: CASSFLGQGSQYEQYF
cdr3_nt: TGTGCCAGCAGCTTTCTGGGACAGGGAAGTCAATACGAGCAGTACTTC

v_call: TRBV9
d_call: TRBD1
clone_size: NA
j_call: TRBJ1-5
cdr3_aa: CASSVVSRNRGSREPQHF
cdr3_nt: TGTGCCAGCAGCGTAGTAAGTAGGAACAGGGGGTCCCGGGAGCCCCAGCATTTT

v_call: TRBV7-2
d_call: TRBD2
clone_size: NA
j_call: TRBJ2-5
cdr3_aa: CASSLGLAGEETQYF
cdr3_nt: TGTGCCAGCAGCTTGGGACTAGCGGGGGAAGAGACCCAGTACTTC

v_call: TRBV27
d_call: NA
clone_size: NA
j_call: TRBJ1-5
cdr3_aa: CASRGLINQPQHF
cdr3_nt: TGTGCCAGCAGGGGACTTATTAATCAGCCCCAGCATTTT

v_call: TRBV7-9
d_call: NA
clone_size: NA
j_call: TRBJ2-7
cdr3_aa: CASSLREVGSYEQYF
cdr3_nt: TGTGCCAGCAGCTTACGGGAAGTGGGGTCATACGAGCAGTACTTC

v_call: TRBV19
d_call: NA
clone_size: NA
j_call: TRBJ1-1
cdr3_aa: CASRVDSMNTEAFF
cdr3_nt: TGTGCCAGTAGAGTTGACAGCATGAACACTGAAGCTTTCTTT

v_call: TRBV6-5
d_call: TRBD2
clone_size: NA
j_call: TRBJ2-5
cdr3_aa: CASSTGTRETQYF
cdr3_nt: TGTGCCAGCAGTACCGGGACTAGAGAGACCCAGTACTTC

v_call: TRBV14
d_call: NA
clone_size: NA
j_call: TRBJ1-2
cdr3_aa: CASSRSFLANYGYTF
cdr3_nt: TGTGCCAGCAGCCGTAGTTTTCTCGCTAACTATGGCTACACCTTC

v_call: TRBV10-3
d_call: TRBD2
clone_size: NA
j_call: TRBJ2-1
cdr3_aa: CAISEPGLAGAAYNEQFF
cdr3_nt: TGTGCCATCAGTGAACCTGGACTAGCGGGAGCCGCCTACAATGAGCAGTTCTTC

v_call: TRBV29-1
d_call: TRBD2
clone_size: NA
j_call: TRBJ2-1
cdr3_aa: CSVAASGRAYNEQFF
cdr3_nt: TGCAGCGTTGCGGCTAGCGGGAGGGCCTACAATGAGCAGTTCTTC

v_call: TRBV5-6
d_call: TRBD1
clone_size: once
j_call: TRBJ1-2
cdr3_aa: CASSSRDSPRMYGYTF
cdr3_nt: TGTGCCAGCAGCTCAAGGGACAGCCCACGTATGTATGGCTACACCTTC

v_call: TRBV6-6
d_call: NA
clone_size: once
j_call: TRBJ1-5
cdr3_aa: CASRQFGGNQPQHF
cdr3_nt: TGTGCCAGCAGACAGTTCGGGGGCAATCAGCCCCAGCATTTT

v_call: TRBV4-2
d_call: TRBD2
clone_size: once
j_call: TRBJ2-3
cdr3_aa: CASSQDRGLAGDTQYF
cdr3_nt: TGTGCCAGCAGCCAAGATCGGGGACTAGCGGGAGATACGCAGTATTTT

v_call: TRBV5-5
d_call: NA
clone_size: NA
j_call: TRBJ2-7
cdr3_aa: CASSPYTYEQYF
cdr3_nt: TGTGCCAGCAGCCCCTATACCTACGAGCAGTACTTC

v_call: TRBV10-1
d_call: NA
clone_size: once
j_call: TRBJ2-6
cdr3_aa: CASSESDPGKANVLTF
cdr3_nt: TGCGCCAGCAGTGAGTCGGACCCCGGGAAGGCCAACGTCCTGACTTTC

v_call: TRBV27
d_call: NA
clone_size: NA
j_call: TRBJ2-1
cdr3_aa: CATVGVWGNEQFF
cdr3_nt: TGTGCCACCGTCGGGGTGTGGGGCAATGAGCAGTTCTTC

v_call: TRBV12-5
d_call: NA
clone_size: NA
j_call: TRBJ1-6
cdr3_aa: CASGLGQGIVGSNSPLHF
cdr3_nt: TGTGCTAGTGGTTTGGGCCAGGGGATAGTAGGTAGTAATTCACCCCTCCACTTT

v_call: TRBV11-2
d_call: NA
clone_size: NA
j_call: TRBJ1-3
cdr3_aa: CASSSIGDSGNTIYF
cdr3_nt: TGTGCCAGCAGTTCTATCGGAGACTCTGGAAACACCATATATTTT

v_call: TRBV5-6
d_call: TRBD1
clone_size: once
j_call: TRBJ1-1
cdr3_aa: CASSTVTGETNTEAFF
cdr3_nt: TGTGCCAGCAGCACTGTGACAGGGGAAACGAACACTGAAGCTTTCTTT

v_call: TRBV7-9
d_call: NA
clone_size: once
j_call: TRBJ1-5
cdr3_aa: CASSLGSDGGGPQHF
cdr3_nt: TGTGCCAGCAGCTTAGGTTCGGACGGGGGTGGGCCCCAGCATTTT

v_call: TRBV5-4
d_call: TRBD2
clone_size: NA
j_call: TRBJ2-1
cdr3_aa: CASSLGVAGDHNEQFF
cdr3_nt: TGTGCCAGCAGCTTGGGGGTAGCGGGAGACCACAATGAGCAGTTCTTC

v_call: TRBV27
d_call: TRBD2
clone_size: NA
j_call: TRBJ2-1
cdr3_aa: CASSSPGGYEQFF
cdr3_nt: TGTGCCAGCAGTAGCCCCGGGGGGTATGAGCAGTTCTTC

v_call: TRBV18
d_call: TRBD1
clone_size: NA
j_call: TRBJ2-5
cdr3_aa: CASSPYRDRGSKETQYF
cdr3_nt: TGTGCCAGCTCACCATACCGGGACAGGGGCTCTAAAGAGACCCAGTACTTC

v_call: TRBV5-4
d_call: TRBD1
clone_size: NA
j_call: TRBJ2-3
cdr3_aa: CASSHAPDGTVTDTQYF
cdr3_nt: TGTGCCAGCAGCCACGCTCCCGACGGGACAGTCACAGATACGCAGTATTTT

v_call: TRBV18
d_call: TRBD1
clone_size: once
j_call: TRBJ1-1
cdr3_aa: CASSPPLQGALNTEAFF
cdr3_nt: TGTGCCAGCTCACCACCGTTACAGGGGGCCCTGAACACTGAAGCTTTCTTT

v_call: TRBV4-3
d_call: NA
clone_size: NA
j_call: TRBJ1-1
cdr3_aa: CASSQGVGDLSEAFF
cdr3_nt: TGCGCCAGCAGCCAAGGTGTAGGGGACTTGTCTGAAGCTTTCTTT

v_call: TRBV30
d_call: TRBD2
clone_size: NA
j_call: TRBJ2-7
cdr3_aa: CAWKNRLAGYEQYF
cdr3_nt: TGTGCCTGGAAGAACAGACTAGCGGGCTACGAGCAGTACTTC

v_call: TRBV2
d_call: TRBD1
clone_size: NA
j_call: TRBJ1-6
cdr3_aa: CASSERGRGSPLHF
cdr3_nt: TGTGCCAGCAGTGAAAGGGGGCGCGGATCACCCCTCCACTTT

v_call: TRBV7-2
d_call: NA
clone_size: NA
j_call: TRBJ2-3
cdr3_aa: CASSLDYTDTQYF
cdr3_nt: TGTGCCAGCAGCTTAGACTACACAGATACGCAGTATTTT

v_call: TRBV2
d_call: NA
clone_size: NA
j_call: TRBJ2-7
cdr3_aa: CASRSQISYEQYF
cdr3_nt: TGTGCCAGCAGGTCACAGATATCCTACGAGCAGTACTTC

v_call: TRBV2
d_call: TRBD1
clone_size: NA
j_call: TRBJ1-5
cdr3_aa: CASSGDRGFWHF
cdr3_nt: TGTGCCAGCAGTGGGGACAGGGGTTTTTGGCATTTT

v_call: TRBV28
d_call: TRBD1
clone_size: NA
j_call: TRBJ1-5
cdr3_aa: CASSPQGGPNQPQHF
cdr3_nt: TGTGCCAGCAGTCCCCAGGGGGGCCCCAATCAGCCCCAGCATTTT

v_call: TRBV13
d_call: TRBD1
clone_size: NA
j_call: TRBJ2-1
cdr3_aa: CASSRRQGGYNEQFF
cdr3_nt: TGTGCCAGCAGCCGACGACAGGGCGGGTACAATGAGCAGTTCTTC

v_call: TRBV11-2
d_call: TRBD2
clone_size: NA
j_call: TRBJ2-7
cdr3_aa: CASSLRPGTSGRSSYEQYF
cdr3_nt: TGTGCCAGCAGCCTACGACCAGGGACTAGCGGCCGAAGCTCCTACGAGCAGTACTTC

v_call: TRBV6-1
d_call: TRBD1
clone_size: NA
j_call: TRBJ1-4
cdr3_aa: CASILGRGLEKLFF
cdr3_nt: TGTGCCAGCATTCTGGGCAGGGGGTTGGAAAAACTGTTTTTT

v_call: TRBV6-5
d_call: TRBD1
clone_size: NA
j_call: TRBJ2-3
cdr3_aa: CASRLTGADTQYF
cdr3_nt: TGTGCCAGCAGACTGACAGGGGCAGATACGCAGTATTTT

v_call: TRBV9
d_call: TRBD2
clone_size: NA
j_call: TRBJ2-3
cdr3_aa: CASSVFLAGVETQYF
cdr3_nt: TGTGCCAGCAGCGTATTCCTAGCGGGAGTTGAGACGCAGTATTTT

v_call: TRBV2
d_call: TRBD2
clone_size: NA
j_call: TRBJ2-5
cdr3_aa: CASSETAGGDQETQYF
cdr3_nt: TGTGCCAGCAGTGAAACGGCGGGGGGGGACCAAGAGACCCAGTACTTC

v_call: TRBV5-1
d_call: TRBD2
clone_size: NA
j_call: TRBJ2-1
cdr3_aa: CASSPGLPVTGEQFF
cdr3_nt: TGCGCCAGCAGCCCGGGACTACCGGTGACGGGGGAGCAGTTCTTC

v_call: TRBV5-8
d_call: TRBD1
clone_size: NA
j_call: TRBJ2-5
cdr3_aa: CASSWDSQETQYF
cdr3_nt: TGTGCCAGCAGCTGGGACAGCCAAGAGACCCAGTACTTC

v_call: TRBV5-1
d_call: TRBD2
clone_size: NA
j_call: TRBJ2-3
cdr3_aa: CASSPGLAGTSTDTQYF
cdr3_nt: TGCGCCAGCAGCCCGGGACTAGCGGGCACATCCACAGATACGCAGTATTTT

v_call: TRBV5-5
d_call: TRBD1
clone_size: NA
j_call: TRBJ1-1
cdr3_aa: CASSRTGDTEAFF
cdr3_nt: TGTGCCAGCAGCCGGACAGGGGACACTGAAGCTTTCTTT

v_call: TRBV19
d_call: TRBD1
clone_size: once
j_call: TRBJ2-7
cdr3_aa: CASRLGTGVLYEQYF
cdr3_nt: TGTGCCAGTAGATTGGGGACAGGGGTTCTCTACGAGCAGTACTTC

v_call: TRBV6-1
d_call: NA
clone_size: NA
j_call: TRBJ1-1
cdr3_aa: CASSEAPENEAFF
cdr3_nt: TGTGCCAGCAGTGAAGCCCCCGAGAATGAAGCTTTCTTT

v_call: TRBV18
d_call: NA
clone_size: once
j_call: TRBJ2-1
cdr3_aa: CASSQAIPGNEQFF
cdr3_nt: TGTGCCAGCTCACAGGCAATTCCGGGGAATGAGCAGTTCTTC

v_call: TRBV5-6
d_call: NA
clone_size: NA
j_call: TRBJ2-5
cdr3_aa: CASSLGSNGETQYF
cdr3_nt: TGTGCCAGCAGCTTGGGGTCAAACGGGGAGACCCAGTACTTC